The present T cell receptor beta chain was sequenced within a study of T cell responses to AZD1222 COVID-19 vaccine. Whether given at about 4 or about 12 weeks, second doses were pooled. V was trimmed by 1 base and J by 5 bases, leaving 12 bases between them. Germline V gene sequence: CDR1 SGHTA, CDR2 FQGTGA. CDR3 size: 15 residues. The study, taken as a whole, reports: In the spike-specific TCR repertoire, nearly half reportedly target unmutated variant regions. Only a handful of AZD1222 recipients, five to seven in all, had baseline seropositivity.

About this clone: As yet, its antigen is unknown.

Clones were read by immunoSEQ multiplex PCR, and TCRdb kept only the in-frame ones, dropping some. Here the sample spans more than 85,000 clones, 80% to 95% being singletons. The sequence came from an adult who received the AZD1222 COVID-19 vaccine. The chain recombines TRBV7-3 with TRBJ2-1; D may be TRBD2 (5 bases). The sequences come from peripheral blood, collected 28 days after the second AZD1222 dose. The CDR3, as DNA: TGTGCCAGCAGCTTAATGGCGGGCGGCGACAATGAGCAGTTCTTC. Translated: CASSLMAGGDNEQFF. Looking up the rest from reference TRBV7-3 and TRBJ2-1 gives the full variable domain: GAGVSQTPSNKVTEKGKYVELRCDPISGHTALYWYRQSLGQGPEFLIYFQGTGAADDSGLPNDRFFAVRPEGSVSTLKIQRTERGDSAVYLCASSLMAGGDNEQFFGPGTRLTVL.